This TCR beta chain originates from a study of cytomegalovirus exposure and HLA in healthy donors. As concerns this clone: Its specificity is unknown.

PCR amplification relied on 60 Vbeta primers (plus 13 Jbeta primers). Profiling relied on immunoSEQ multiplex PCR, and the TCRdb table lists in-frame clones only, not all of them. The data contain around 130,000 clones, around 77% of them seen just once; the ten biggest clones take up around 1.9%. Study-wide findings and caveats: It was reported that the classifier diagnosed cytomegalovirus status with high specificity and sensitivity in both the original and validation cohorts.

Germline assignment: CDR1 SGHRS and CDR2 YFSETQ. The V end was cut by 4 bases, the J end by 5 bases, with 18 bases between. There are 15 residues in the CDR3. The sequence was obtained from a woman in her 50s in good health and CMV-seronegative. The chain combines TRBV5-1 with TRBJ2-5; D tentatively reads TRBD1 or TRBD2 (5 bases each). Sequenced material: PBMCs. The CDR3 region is CASSLGPSRGETQYF. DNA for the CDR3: TGCGCCAGCAGCCTGGGACCCTCAAGGGGTGAGACCCAGTACTTC. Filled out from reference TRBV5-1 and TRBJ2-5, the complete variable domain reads KAGVTQTPRYLIKTRGQQVTLSCSPISGHRSVSWYQQTPGQGLQFLFEYFSETQRNKGNFPGRFSGRQFSNSRSEMNVSTLELGDSALYLCASSLGPSRGETQYFGPGTRLLVL.